Below are 20 T cell receptor beta chains sequenced from a single sample in a study of beta chain features in type 1 diabetes (dated by TCRdb to 2016 to 2018). Library preparation was by the immunoSEQ multiplex PCR assay. The High Capacity cDNA Reverse Transcription Kit was used to reverse transcribe all of the isolated RNA, meaning that expressed TCRB transcripts were what got sequenced. TCRdb provides this immuneACCESS table in a form limited to in-frame rearrangements. Some clones are lacking; in checked studies, under half of them reflect an unresolved V gene, and why the rest are absent is not known. A total of roughly 170,000 clones appear in this sample, 10% to 15% of them only once. The biggest ten clones account for 0.62% of the sample. Sequenced sample: central memory CD4+ T cells from blood. The receptors shown here come from a young woman in good health.

This clone has just a few counts. The chain carries TRBV2 and TRBJ2-6, with unresolved D. Trimming stripped 8 bases from V and 2 bases from J, with 10 bases between. Germline CDR1 reads SNHLY; CDR2 reads FYNNEI. There are 14 residues in the CDR3. This chain's CDR3 is CASSTEAGANVLTF. The CDR3 nucleotides are TGTGCCAGCTCAACTGAGGCTGGGGCCAACGTCCTGACTTTC.

The gene calls are TRBV5-4 and TRBJ2-1; 10 bases are shared with TRBD2. CDR3 length: 16 residues. CDR1 is SGHNT and CDR2 is YYREEE in the germline V gene (reference sequence). Trimming cost V 1 base and J 6 bases; bases outside gene matches: 7. The chain's CDR3 is CASSLKQAGGRNEQFF. The CDR3 nucleotides are TGTGCCAGCAGCTTGAAGCAAGCGGGAGGGCGCAATGAGCAGTTCTTC.

The rearrangement links TRBV18 to TRBJ1-1; no definite D call. From germline, CDR1 is KGHSH and CDR2 LQKENI. V gave up 2 bases and J gave up 1 base, with 8 bases separating them. The CDR3 covers 14 residues. This CDR3 is CASSPAFRNTEAFF. The DNA for the CDR3 is TGTGCCAGCTCACCAGCATTTAGGAACACTGAAGCTTTCTTT.

The chain couples TRBV27 to TRBJ1-5; 7 bases align to TRBD1. This CDR3 is built from 15 residues. The V gene end was trimmed by 3 bases and the J gene end by 3 bases; junction bases not matched to a gene: 5. CDR1 is MNHEY, CDR2 SMNVEV, per germline (reference sequence). CDR3 nucleotides: TGTGCCAGCAGTTTTACAGGGGCCTACAATCAGCCCCAGCATTTT. This encodes CASSFTGAYNQPQHF.

This chain links TRBV7-9 with TRBJ2-1, with D possibly TRBD2 on 5 matching bases. V was pared by 8 bases and J by 2 bases, with 16 bases between. In germline, CDR1 is SEHNR, CDR2 FQNEAQ (reference sequence). This CDR3 has 15 amino acids. The CDR3 here is CASSGAGGTYNEQFF. As DNA, the CDR3 is TGTGCCAGCTCCGGTGCGGGTGGCACCTACAATGAGCAGTTCTTC.

This clone turned up a few times. The V call is TRBV30, the J call TRBJ2-7; TRBD2 agrees at 8 bases. There are 14 residues in the CDR3. Unmatched junction bases numbered 3, after V lost 0 bases and J lost 2 bases. Germline V gives CDR1 GTSNPN, CDR2 SVGIG (reference sequence). This CDR3 is CAWSVSGGTYEQYF. The CDR3 DNA reads as TGTGCCTGGAGTGTTTCGGGAGGGACCTACGAGCAGTACTTC.

This clone has only a few counts. The chain has TRBV4-1 and TRBJ1-5, with 10 bases fitting TRBD1. Trimming cost V 4 bases and J 3 bases; bases outside gene matches: 15. The CDR3 runs 19 residues. Germline values: CDR1 MGHRA, CDR2 YSYEKL. This chain's CDR3 is CASSRKPGQGTGANQPQHF. The CDR3 DNA follows: TGCGCCAGCAGCCGAAAACCGGGACAGGGGACGGGGGCCAATCAGCCCCAGCATTTT.

J is TRBJ2-5 and V is TRBV2; the match to TRBD1 covers 9 bases. CDR3 size: 14 residues. V dropped 8 bases and J dropped 7; count of bases not matched to a gene: 11. CDR1 and CDR2 (germline): SNHLY, FYNNEI. The CDR3 here is CASQSQGAQGTQYF. In DNA, the CDR3 is TGTGCCAGCCAATCACAGGGGGCGCAGGGGACCCAGTACTTC.

The J gene is TRBJ2-7, the V gene TRBV11-2; 10 bases line up with TRBD2. V dropped 5 bases and J dropped 5; count of bases not matched to a gene: 9. The CDR3 sequence is 15 residues long. Looked up from germline, CDR1 is SGHAT and CDR2 is FQNNGV. The CDR3 here is CASSTGLADVDEQYF. The CDR3 nucleotides are TGTGCCAGCAGCACCGGACTAGCGGACGTGGACGAGCAGTACTTC.

The V call is TRBV10-3, the J call TRBJ1-2; TRBD1 might be the D (6 bases). Germline CDR1 ENHRY, CDR2 SYGVKD. This CDR3 has 15 residues. V lost 0 bases to trimming and J lost 2 bases, with 10 bases between them. The DNA of the CDR3 is TGTGCCATCAGTGAGTCGCAGGGGACAAACTATGGCTACACCTTC. Protein sequence: CAISESQGTNYGYTF.

The table lists this clone with a few counts. V and J are TRBV7-6 and TRBJ1-5, with TRBD1 identical over 9 bases. The germline V gene has CDR1 SGHVS and CDR2 FNYEAQ. CDR3 length: 16 residues. Trimming cost V 5 bases and J 0 bases; bases outside gene matches: 5. The CDR3 DNA reads as TGTGCCAGCAGCCCCCGACAGGGGGGTAGCAATCAGCCCCAGCATTTT. This codes for CASSPRQGGSNQPQHF.

A few counts support this clone. The gene calls are TRBV7-2 and TRBJ1-1, with D perhaps TRBD1 (6 bases). Germline-derived CDR1 and CDR2 are SGHTA and FQGNSA. The V end lost 3 bases, the J end lost 1 base, and 9 bases lay between the germline ends. This CDR3 contains 14 residues. CDR3 nucleotide sequence: TGTGCCAGCAGCTTCGGCAGGGGGAACACTGAAGCTTTCTTT. This sequence encodes CASSFGRGNTEAFF.

The rearrangement joins TRBV21-1 to TRBJ2-1; the table assigns TRBD2, which was not confirmed against the DNA. TRBV21-1 constitutes a pseudogene. This CDR3 is 16 amino acids long. The CDR3 protein is CASSATSAKEVNEQFF. The DNA of the CDR3 is TGTGCCAGCAGCGCCACTAGCGCCAAGGAGGTAAATGAGCAGTTCTTC.

A few counts support this clone. V is TRBV7-8 and J is TRBJ1-3; the D gene is possibly TRBD1 (5 bases). This CDR3 has 15 amino acids. V lost 0 bases and J lost 2, with 8 bases in between. Germline V gives CDR1 SGHVS, CDR2 FQNEAQ. DNA for the CDR3: TGTGCCAGCAGCTTAGCGGGGCAGGCTGGAAACACCATATATTTT. Protein product: CASSLAGQAGNTIYF.

J is TRBJ2-1 and V is TRBV5-1, with D possibly called TRBD1 or TRBD2 (11 bases each). The CDR3 loop spans 19 amino acids. Germline lookup yields CDR1 SGHRS and CDR2 YFSETQ. Trimming took off 5 bases at V and 3 bases at J, with 27 bases between the two ends. In DNA, the CDR3 is TGCGCCAGCAGATCGAGAGGGACAGGGGGGACTAGCGGCTACAATGAGCAGTTCTTC. Translation gives CASRSRGTGGTSGYNEQFF.

Written as DNA, the CDR3 is TGTGCCAGCAGTGCACTGAATGGGCTCAGCAATCAGCCCCAGCATTTT. It specifies CASSALNGLSNQPQHF. The chain uses TRBV6-1 and TRBJ1-5; D remains unclear. The CDR3 is 16 amino acids. Germline V gives CDR1 MNHNS, CDR2 SASEGT. The V end lost 4 bases, the J end lost 1 base, and 14 bases lay between the germline ends.

This clone has a handful of counts. The V call is TRBV6-5, the J call TRBJ2-7; D unresolved. Trimming cost V 0 bases and J 2 bases, with 8 bases left between them. CDR1 MNHEY and CDR2 SVGAGI come from the germline V gene. The CDR3 runs to 14 residues. The CDR3 nucleotides are TGTGCCAGCAGTTACTCTCCAGATACCTACGAGCAGTACTTC. It encodes CASSYSPDTYEQYF.

This chain joins TRBV30 and TRBJ2-4, with 7 bases that match TRBD1. Germline CDR1 GTSNPN, CDR2 SVGIG (reference sequence). The CDR3 runs 16 residues. V dropped 3 bases and J dropped 0; count of bases not matched to a gene: 8. The CDR3 DNA reads TGTGCCTGGAGCGTCCCGGGACAGAGAGCCAAAAACATTCAGTACTTC. Translating gives CAWSVPGQRAKNIQYF. The full variable domain, completed using reference TRBV30 and TRBJ2-4, is SQTIHQWPATLVQPVGSPLSLECTVEGTSNPNLYWYRQAAGRGLQLLFYSVGIGQISSEVPQNLSASRPQDRQFILSSKKLLLSDSGFYLCAWSVPGQRAKNIQYFGAGTRLSVL.

The chain is built from TRBV15 and TRBJ2-1; tentative D call: TRBD2 (6 bases). The CDR3 is 13 amino acids. CDR1 LNHNV and CDR2 YYDKDF come from the germline V gene (reference sequence). V lost 6 bases and J lost 4, with 10 bases in between. The CDR3 is CATSTGLYNEQFF. The DNA of the CDR3 is TGTGCCACCAGTACGGGACTGTACAATGAGCAGTTCTTC. Complete variable domain (other parts from reference TRBV15 and TRBJ2-1): DAMVIQNPRYQVTQFGKPVTLSCSQTLNHNVMYWYQQKSSQAPKLLFHYYDKDFNNEADTPDNFQSRRPNTSFCFLDIRSPGLGDTAMYLCATSTGLYNEQFFGPGTRLTVL.

The CDR3 DNA sequence: TGTGCCAGCAGGAGGCGGGACAGGGGGGCAGACGAGCAGTACTTC. This codes for CASRRRDRGADEQYF. The V call is TRBV28, the J call TRBJ2-7; TRBD1 matches at 11 bases. Trimming took 6 bases from V and 5 from J; bases not matched to a gene: 9. The CDR3 has 15 residues. Germline loops: CDR1 MDHEN, CDR2 SYDVKM.